The 18 T cell receptor beta chains below come from one sample, sequenced in a study of cytomegalovirus exposure and HLA in healthy donors (dated by TCRdb to about 2017). Library preparation employed the immunoSEQ multiplex PCR assay. For the multiplex PCR, a mixture combining 60 forward primers for TCR Vbeta segments and 13 reverse primers for TCR Jbeta segments was used. TCRdb took this table from immuneACCESS and kept in-frame rearrangements with V and J called. Such tables lack part of the clones; where checked against another copy, unresolved V genes explain under half of the gap, and the rest is unexplained. The table for this sample shows about 160,000 clones. Clones ranked in the top ten supply roughly 1.9% of the sample. Sequencing used PBMCs. The receptors were gathered from a young man in good health and CMV-seronegative.

This chain's CDR3 is CASSGPWEGSYEQYF. The CDR3, as DNA: TGTGCCAGCAGTGGGCCATGGGAGGGGTCCTACGAGCAGTACTTC. The chain joins TRBV2 to TRBJ2-7; TRBD2 matches 7 bases. CDR3 length: 15 residues. Germline assignment: CDR1 SNHLY and CDR2 FYNNEI. V lost 4 bases to trimming and J lost 1 base; unmatched junction nucleotides: 7.

The CDR3 DNA reads as TGTGCCAGCAGCTCGGGGACTCTAACCGGGGAGCTGTTTTTT. Translated: CASSSGTLTGELFF. This sequence joins TRBV16 and TRBJ2-2, with D tentatively TRBD2 (6 bases). V was shortened by 5 bases and J by 5 bases, with 12 bases between the two germline ends. The CDR3 is 14 amino acids. Germline assignment: CDR1 KGHSY and CDR2 FQNENV.

For this clone: An end of the junction differs from the germline gene, which may be a read error. This sequence joins TRBV28 and TRBJ2-1, with TRBD1 as a possible D gene (5 bases). There are 16 residues in the CDR3. The germline V gene encodes CDR1 MDHEN and CDR2 SYDVKM. This CDR3 reads CASTLKGLSAYNEQFF. CDR3 coding DNA: TGTGCCAGCACTTTAAAGGGGCTCTCGGCCTACAATGAGCAGTTCTTC.

This rearrangement joins TRBV18 to TRBJ2-5, with unresolved D. This CDR3 has 13 amino acids. CDR1 is KGHSH and CDR2 is LQKENI in the germline V gene. V lost 1 base, J lost 5 bases, and 8 bases lay in between. This chain's CDR3 is CASSPLNGETQYF. Here the CDR3 DNA reads TGTGCCAGCTCACCACTGAACGGGGAGACCCAGTACTTC.

This chain connects TRBV27 to TRBJ2-1, with 7 bases fitting TRBD2. With V trimmed by 3 bases and J by 3 bases, 5 bases remained unmatched. The CDR3 is 15 residues long. The germline V gene has CDR1 MNHEY and CDR2 SMNVEV (reference sequence). In DNA form, the CDR3 reads TGTGCCAGCAGTTTTGCGGGAGAGGGCTACAATGAGCAGTTCTTC. It yields the protein CASSFAGEGYNEQFF.

A remark on this clone: In the same sample, other DNA sequences code for this CDR3. The chain uses TRBV5-1 and TRBJ2-5, with D perhaps matching TRBD1 (7 bases). The ends were cut back, 4 bases at V and 2 bases at J, with 9 bases in the middle. The length of the CDR3 is 13 residues. Germline CDR1 is SGHRS and CDR2 is YFSETQ. The DNA of the CDR3 is TGCGCCAGCAGCCCAGGGGGGCAAGAGACCCAGTACTTC. Translation gives CASSPGGQETQYF.

The chain combines TRBV6-6 with TRBJ2-1, with D maybe TRBD2 (6 bases). V gave up 2 bases and J gave up 7 bases, with 9 bases separating them. The CDR3 length is 13 residues. Per germline, CDR1 MNHNY and CDR2 SVGAGI (reference sequence). The CDR3 DNA sequence: TGTGCCAGCAGTTACGGGAGGCGAAATGAGCAGTTCTTC. Translating it yields CASSYGRRNEQFF.

The genes are TRBV9 and TRBJ2-1; TRBD1 might be the D (5 bases). V was clipped by 0 bases and J by 0 bases, with 13 bases between them. The CDR3 sequence is 17 residues long. Germline loops: CDR1 SGDLS, CDR2 YYNGEE. CDR3 bases: TGTGCCAGCAGCGTAGGGCAGGAGCAGGGCTCCTACAATGAGCAGTTCTTC. Protein product: CASSVGQEQGSYNEQFF. The entire variable domain, with the rest obtained from reference TRBV9 and TRBJ2-1, is as follows: DSGVTQTPKHLITATGQRVTLRCSPRSGDLSVYWYQQSLDQGLQFLIQYYNGEERAKGNILERFSAQQFPDLHSELNLSSLELGDSALYFCASSVGQEQGSYNEQFFGPGTRLTVL.

This chain links TRBV7-7 with TRBJ2-1; TRBD2 aligns across 9 bases. The CDR3 totals 15 residues. J was trimmed by 2 bases and V by 4 bases; bases with no gene match: 3. Germline CDR1 and CDR2: SSHAT and FNYEAQ (reference sequence). CDR3 loop: CASSSTSGPYNEQFF. Here the CDR3 DNA reads TGTGCCAGCAGCTCGACTAGCGGACCCTACAATGAGCAGTTCTTC. The full variable domain, its missing parts supplied by reference TRBV7-7 and TRBJ2-1, is GAGVSQSPRYKVTKRGQDVTLRCDPISSHATLYWYQQALGQGPEFLTYFNYEAQPDKSGLPSDRFSAERPEGSISTLTIQRTEQRDSAMYRCASSSTSGPYNEQFFGPGTRLTVL.

The rearrangement links TRBV18 to TRBJ2-2, with a weak D call TRBD1 (6 bases). The germline CDR1 and CDR2 sequences are KGHSH and LQKENI. V lost 2 bases and J 2 bases, leaving 12 bases between the germline ends. The CDR3 has 16 residues. CDR3 residues: CASSPGGRGNTGELFF. CDR3 bases: TGTGCCAGCTCACCAGGAGGCAGGGGAAACACCGGGGAGCTGTTTTTT.

V gene TRBV28 combines with J gene TRBJ1-2; possibly TRBD1 for D (6 bases). V gave up 5 bases and J gave up 1 base, with 8 bases separating them. The CDR3 sequence is 13 residues long. Per the germline V gene, CDR1 is MDHEN and CDR2 is SYDVKM. CDR3 DNA sequence: TGTGCCAGCAGTGCAGGGGATAACTATGGCTACACCTTC. Its translation is CASSAGDNYGYTF.

J is TRBJ2-7 and V is TRBV11-2, with a weak D call TRBD1 (5 bases). CDR1 SGHAT and CDR2 FQNNGV come from the germline V gene. V lost 1 base and J 2 bases, leaving 15 bases between the germline ends. The CDR3 runs to 16 residues. The CDR3 nucleotides are TGTGCCAGCAGCTTAGCGCTTTACAGGCTTACCTACGAGCAGTACTTC. Translating gives CASSLALYRLTYEQYF.

The rearrangement links TRBV27 to TRBJ2-7, with 7 nucleotides matching TRBD1. Germline trimming cut 8 bases from V and 3 bases from J; bases unmatched to any gene: 7. The CDR3 is 13 amino acids. Germline loops: CDR1 MNHEY, CDR2 SMNVEV (reference sequence). The CDR3 DNA follows: TGTGCCAGCGGAGACAGGGTCTTCTACGAGCAGTACTTC. Its translation is CASGDRVFYEQYF.

V gene TRBV4-2 combines with J gene TRBJ2-3, with TRBD2 matching 9 bases. Germline assignment: CDR1 LGHNA and CDR2 YNFKEQ. The ends lost 0 bases at V and 5 bases at J; junction bases unmatched: 15. The CDR3 length is 19 residues. CDR3 amino acids: CASSQDSPGIAGEEDTQYF. The CDR3 DNA reads as TGTGCCAGCAGCCAAGATAGCCCGGGAATAGCGGGAGAGGAAGATACGCAGTATTTT.

The DNA for the CDR3 is TGTGCCAGCAGCCCACAGGGATCCCCGTTATACTCCTACAATGAGCAGTTCTTC. Amino acids: CASSPQGSPLYSYNEQFF. This rearrangement joins TRBV7-9 to TRBJ2-1; D is possibly TRBD1 (6 bases). The CDR3 consists of 18 residues. CDR1 is SEHNR, CDR2 FQNEAQ, per germline (reference sequence). Deletions cut 5 bases from V and 0 bases from J, with 20 bases between.

The chain has TRBV27 and TRBJ1-4, with D hard to call. CDR3 size: 15 residues. CDR1 is MNHEY and CDR2 is SMNVEV in the germline V gene (reference sequence). V lost 4 bases and J 3 bases, leaving 12 bases between the germline ends. The CDR3 loop reads CASSSLQASNEKLFF. The CDR3 DNA is TGTGCCAGCAGTTCCCTTCAGGCCTCTAATGAAAAACTGTTTTTT.

The chain has TRBV27 and TRBJ2-7; possible D gene TRBD2, 6 bases. The CDR3 consists of 15 residues. CDR1 and CDR2 (germline): MNHEY, SMNVEV (reference sequence). V lost 5 bases, J lost 3 bases, and 17 bases lay in between. The CDR3 nucleotides read TGTGCCAGCAGTGCCTCGGGAGCGGAATTCTACGAGCAGTACTTC. This translates into CASSASGAEFYEQYF.

Note on this clone: Compared with germline, one end of the junction differs, possibly owing to a read error. This chain connects TRBV10-3 to TRBJ2-1; TRBD2 matches at 11 bases. The germline gives CDR1 ENHRY, CDR2 SYGVKD. The CDR3 consists of 13 residues. For the CDR3, the DNA is TGTGCCATCAGTGAGGGACTAGCGGGCCTGGGGCTCTTC. Residues: CAISEGLAGLGLF.